The TCR beta chain under discussion was sequenced for a study of blood T cell repertoires in COVID-19. Repertoires were generated with immunoSEQ multiplex PCR, while TCRdb's copy carries only in-frame clones and drops some. The sample yields under 250,000 clones, 70% to 90% seen once. This clone has just one count. CDR1 is LNHDA and CDR2 is SQIVND in the germline V gene (reference sequence). Trimming removed 5 bases from V and 5 bases from J, with 18 bases in between. CDR3 length equals 16 residues. The TCR originated in a man aged 25 to 40 with COVID-19, enrolled during active disease. The genes are TRBV19 and TRBJ1-4; D is possibly TRBD1 (5 bases). Sequencing was performed on peripheral blood. CDR3 coding DNA: TGTGCCAGTAGTGCTAACCACTACCGACAGAATGAAAAACTGTTTTTT. It encodes CASSANHYRQNEKLFF.